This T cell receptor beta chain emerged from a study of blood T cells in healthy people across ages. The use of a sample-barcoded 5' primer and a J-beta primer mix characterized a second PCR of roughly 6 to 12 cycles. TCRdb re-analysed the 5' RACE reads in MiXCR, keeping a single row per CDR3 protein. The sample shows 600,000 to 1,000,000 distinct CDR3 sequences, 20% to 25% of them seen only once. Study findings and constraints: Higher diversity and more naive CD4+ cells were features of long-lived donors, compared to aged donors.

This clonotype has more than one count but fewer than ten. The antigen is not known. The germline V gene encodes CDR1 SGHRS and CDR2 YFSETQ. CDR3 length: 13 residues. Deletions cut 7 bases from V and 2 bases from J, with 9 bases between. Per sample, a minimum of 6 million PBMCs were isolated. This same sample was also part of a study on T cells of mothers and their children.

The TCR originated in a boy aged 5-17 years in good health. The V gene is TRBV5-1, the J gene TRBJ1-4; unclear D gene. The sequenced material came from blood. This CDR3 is CASGEGTNEKLFF. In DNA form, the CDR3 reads TGCGCCAGCGGCGAAGGGACTAATGAAAAACTGTTTTTT.